These T cell receptor beta chains were read from a single sample in a study of T cells after yellow fever vaccination. TCRdb used MiXCR to reprocess the 5' RACE reads, holding one entry per CDR3 protein. Among around 300,000 distinct CDR3 sequences listed, 4.1% were seen once. The sample consisted of PBMCs, taken 5 days after the yellow fever booster vaccination. The receptors were gathered from a man aged 18 to 35 who received the YFV17D yellow fever vaccine. The CDR3 runs from the conserved cysteine through the conserved F or W. D genes are given only for firm matches. Rows may omit the clone size; those that give it use once, few, many or a size class.

d_call,j_call,v_call,clone_size,cdr3_aa,cdr3_nt
TRBD2,TRBJ2-5,TRBV7-3,NA,CASSSRPVLAGNQETQYF,TGTGCCAGCAGCTCCCGCCCGGTGTTAGCGGGGAACCAAGAGACCCAGTACTTC
NA,TRBJ2-2,TRBV7-3,few,CASSIGVTGELFF,TGTGCCAGCAGCATAGGGGTAACCGGGGAGCTGTTTTTT
NA,TRBJ1-2,TRBV7-9,many,CASSKDGFGVEGYTF,TGTGCCAGCAGCAAAGACGGGTTCGGGGTGGAAGGCTACACCTTC
NA,TRBJ2-5,TRBV7-2,few,CASSSVLGAGETQYF,TGTGCCAGCAGCTCGGTTCTGGGGGCGGGGGAGACCCAGTACTTC
NA,TRBJ2-2,TRBV15,NA,CATSMPSYTGELFF,TGTGCCACCAGCATGCCGAGTTACACCGGGGAGCTGTTTTTT
NA,TRBJ1-2,TRBV27,NA,CASSTWGSRAGYTF,TGTGCCAGCTCAACCTGGGGGAGCAGGGCGGGCTACACCTTC
TRBD1,TRBJ1-1,TRBV12-3/TRBV12-4,many,CASSFQGGTEAFF,TGTGCCAGCAGTTTTCAGGGGGGAACTGAAGCTTTCTTT
TRBD2,TRBJ2-1,TRBV7-9,few,CASSPSGGLAYNEQFF,TGTGCCAGCAGTCCCTCGGGGGGTTTGGCCTACAATGAGCAGTTCTTC
TRBD1,TRBJ1-2,TRBV7-2,many,CASSLAGQGRNYGYTF,TGTGCCAGCAGCTTGGCTGGACAGGGGAGGAACTATGGCTACACCTTC
NA,TRBJ1-3,TRBV20-1,few,CSATGPERAIYF,TGCAGTGCCACGGGTCCAGAACGCGCCATATATTTT
NA,TRBJ2-1,TRBV15,NA,CATSREGGTEYNEQFF,TGTGCCACCAGCAGAGAGGGGGGGACAGAATACAATGAGCAGTTCTTC
TRBD1,TRBJ1-3,TRBV5-1,NA,CASSLTPGQGSSGNTIYF,TGCGCCAGCAGCTTGACCCCAGGACAGGGGTCCTCTGGAAACACCATATATTTT
NA,TRBJ1-5,TRBV18,NA,CASSPGVLGRDQPQHF,TGTGCCAGCTCACCGGGGGTTTTAGGGAGGGATCAGCCCCAGCATTTT
NA,TRBJ1-5,TRBV19,few,CASGDERGGQPQHF,TGTGCCAGCGGGGACGAACGCGGGGGTCAGCCCCAGCATTTT